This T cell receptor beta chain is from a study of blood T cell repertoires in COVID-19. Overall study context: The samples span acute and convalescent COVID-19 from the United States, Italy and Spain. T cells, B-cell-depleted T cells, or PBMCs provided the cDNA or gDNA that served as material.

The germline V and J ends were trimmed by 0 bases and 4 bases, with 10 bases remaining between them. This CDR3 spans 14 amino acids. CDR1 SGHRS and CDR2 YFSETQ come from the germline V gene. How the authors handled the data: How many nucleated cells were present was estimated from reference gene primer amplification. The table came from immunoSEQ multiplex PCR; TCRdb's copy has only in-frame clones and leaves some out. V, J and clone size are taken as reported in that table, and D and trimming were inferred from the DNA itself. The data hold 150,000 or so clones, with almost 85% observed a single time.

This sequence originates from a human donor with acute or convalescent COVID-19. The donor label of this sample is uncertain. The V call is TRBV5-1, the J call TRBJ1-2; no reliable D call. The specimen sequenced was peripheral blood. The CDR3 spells CASSLGLAAYGYTF. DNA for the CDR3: TGCGCCAGCAGCTTGGGCCTCGCGGCCTATGGCTACACCTTC.